This T cell receptor (beta chain) was profiled in a study of spatial heterogeneity in lung cancer. Study-level findings and limits: Quantities of ubiquitous and regional expanded TCRs paralleled ubiquitous and regional nonsynonymous mutations, respectively. One measure, the expanded intratumoral alpha and beta TCR count, tracked tumor mutation counts.

Many counts were recorded for this clonotype. What it binds is unknown. Found in a library prepared for alpha chains, this beta chain is an off-target read, and its abundance has little meaning. Trimming cost V 5 bases and J 3 bases, with 23 bases left between them. Germline values: CDR1 DFQATT, CDR2 SNEGSKA (reference sequence). The CDR3 covers 16 residues. Time point of the sample: sample taken at primary tumor resection. In the library, each TCR cDNA molecule bore its own unique molecular identifier. In TCRdb, the 5' RACE reads were re-called with MiXCR into one record per CDR3 protein. The sample comprises approximately 13,000 distinct CDR3 sequences, over 4.5% of which are singletons, and around 27% rests with the top ten.

The receptor was derived from a male donor with early-stage non-small cell lung cancer. The chain is built from TRBV20-1 and TRBJ2-7; maybe TRBD2 (6 bases). Sequencing was performed on lung tumor tissue, taken at surgery. CDR3 residues: CSAPERGQGLLYEQYF. DNA of the CDR3: TGCAGTGCTCCAGAGAGGGGTCAGGGACTGCTCTACGAGCAGTACTTC.